The 5 T cell receptor beta chains below were found in one sample sequenced in a study of metastatic and nonmetastatic thyroid tumors. TCRdb reanalyzed the PCR reads with MiXCR. Of over 30,000 clones listed, less than 30% are singletons. Thyroid surgery took place with no prior treatment in any patient. What was sequenced was blood. All receptors come from a female donor with papillary thyroid cancer or a benign thyroid nodule (not recorded which). Some clones in this sample may be carry-over from other donors' samples.

The chain couples TRBV20-1 to TRBJ1-3; D is ambiguous. Germline CDR1 and CDR2: DFQATT and SNEGSKA (reference sequence). Trimming stripped 1 base from V and 0 bases from J, with 10 bases between. This CDR3 region has 15 residues. The CDR3 DNA follows: TGCAGTGCTAGAGGCGGACTAAACTCTGGAAACACCATATATTTT. Translated: CSARGGLNSGNTIYF.

This clone is medium-sized. This rearrangement joins TRBV28 to TRBJ2-7, with TRBD1 matching over 11 bases. From germline, CDR1 is MDHEN and CDR2 SYDVKM. The V segment lost 0 bases and the J segment 1 base; nucleotides outside the gene matches: 2. This CDR3 region has 16 residues. The CDR3: CASSLWGTGGSYEQYF. CDR3 nucleotides: TGTGCCAGCAGTTTATGGGGGACAGGGGGTTCCTACGAGCAGTACTTC.

This rearrangement joins TRBV12-5 to TRBJ2-1; 10 bases map to TRBD2. V was clipped by 0 bases and J by 5 bases; unmatched bases: 10. The CDR3 is 18 residues long. Looked up from germline, CDR1 is LGHNT and CDR2 is FRNRAP. In DNA, the CDR3 is TGTGCTAGTGGTTTGGTACCCCAGCGACTAGCGGGTAACAATGAGCAGTTCTTC. Protein sequence: CASGLVPQRLAGNNEQFF.

A few counts support this clone. Sequence at one end of the junction differs from germline and may be a read error. The sample has other DNA sequences that encode this CDR3 too. V is TRBV15 and J is TRBJ2-3, with 7 bases that match TRBD1. This CDR3 is 16 amino acids long. Germline V gene lookup returns CDR1 LNHNV and CDR2 YYDKDF (reference sequence). The CDR3 here is CATSTRDGEGTDTQYF. The CDR3 nucleotides read TGTGCCACCAGCACCCGGGATGGCGAGGGGACAGATACTCAGTATTTT.

This clone occurred a few times. This may be a read error, as it is one base from a much larger clone. This chain links TRBV7-6 with TRBJ2-2; D is undetermined. The germline V gene encodes CDR1 SGHVS and CDR2 FNYEAQ. The CDR3 has 12 amino acids. The germline V and J ends were trimmed by 7 bases and 6 bases, with 9 bases remaining between them. CDR3 DNA sequence: TGTGCCAGCAATCTCGGAGCCGGGGAGCTGTTTTTT. This sequence encodes CASNLGAGELFF.